Shown below are 26 T cell receptor beta chains from a single sample sequenced in a study of blood T cell repertoires in COVID-19. The assay was immunoSEQ multiplex PCR, and TCRdb's table has in-frame clones only and misses some. Among tens of thousands of clones listed, over 70% were seen once. Input material: peripheral blood. The receptors shown here come from a human donor with active COVID-19. The donor label of this sample is uncertain.

This clone has a single count. The chain has TRBV30 and TRBJ1-3; D is unclear. The V end was cut by 5 bases, the J end by 4 bases, with 12 bases between. Looked up from germline, CDR1 is GTSNPN and CDR2 is SVGIG (reference sequence). The CDR3 runs to 13 residues. CDR3 nucleotide sequence: TGTGCCTGGGGACTATCTTCGGGAAACACCATATATTTT. Its translation is CAWGLSSGNTIYF. Looking up the rest from reference TRBV30 and TRBJ1-3 gives the full variable domain: SQTIHQWPATLVQPVGSPLSLECTVEGTSNPNLYWYRQAAGRGLQLLFYSVGIGQISSEVPQNLSASRPQDRQFILSSKKLLLSDSGFYLCAWGLSSGNTIYFGEGSWLTVV.

This clone was observed a single time. The chain couples TRBV29-1 to TRBJ2-7; 10 positions match TRBD1. The CDR3 has 14 residues. Germline-derived CDR1 and CDR2 are SQVTM and ANQGSEA. Trimming took 6 bases from V and 6 from J; bases not matched to a gene: 11. Written as DNA, the CDR3 is TGCAGCGTACAACGCCGGGACAGGGGCTTCGAGCAGTACTTC. Encoded protein: CSVQRRDRGFEQYF.

The V call is TRBV5-1, the J call TRBJ2-5; D gene ambiguous. The CDR3 length is 14 residues. Germline lookup yields CDR1 SGHRS and CDR2 YFSETQ. V was trimmed by 0 bases and J by 5 bases, leaving 11 bases between them. DNA for the CDR3: TGCGCCAGCAGCTTGGATTGGAGTCCGGAGACCCAGTACTTC. The encoded protein is CASSLDWSPETQYF.

The J gene is TRBJ2-7, the V gene TRBV5-4, with TRBD1 matching over 11 bases. The CDR3 spans 15 residues. Germline CDR1 is SGHNT and CDR2 is YYREEE (reference sequence). Trimming took 4 bases from V and 2 from J; bases not matched to a gene: 5. The CDR3 sequence: CASSTPGQGAYEQYF. CDR3 DNA sequence: TGTGCCAGCAGCACACCGGGACAGGGGGCCTACGAGCAGTACTTC.

The chain carries TRBV5-4 and TRBJ2-2, with D perhaps matching TRBD1 (8 bases). The ends were cut back, 3 bases at V and 5 bases at J, with 23 bases in the middle. The CDR3 extends over 18 amino acids. Germline values: CDR1 SGHNT, CDR2 YYREEE (reference sequence). The CDR3 protein is CASSWGGTGRGRTGELFF. DNA of the CDR3: TGTGCCAGCAGCTGGGGGGGGACAGGCCGAGGGAGGACCGGGGAGCTGTTTTTT.

This chain links TRBV7-2 with TRBJ2-1; 7 positions match TRBD2. The CDR3 loop spans 17 amino acids. Germline V gene lookup returns CDR1 SGHTA and CDR2 FQGNSA. The junction had 18 bases not matched to a gene; V was cut back by 6 bases and J by 7 bases. The CDR3 spells CASSLDAGARGRNEQFF. CDR3 DNA sequence: TGTGCCAGCAGTTTGGATGCGGGAGCAAGGGGTAGAAATGAGCAGTTCTTC.

V gene TRBV10-2 combines with J gene TRBJ1-4; 10 bases map to TRBD1. In germline, CDR1 is WSHSY, CDR2 SAAADI. V dropped 8 bases and J dropped 8; count of bases not matched to a gene: 5. CDR3 length equals 13 residues. CDR3 nucleotides: TGCGCCAGCCGACAGGGGGCCGGCGAAAAACTGTTTTTT. Protein: CASRQGAGEKLFF.

The sample holds a few counts of this clone. This specimen includes other DNA sequences encoding the same CDR3. The chain has TRBV11-3 and TRBJ1-6; D unresolved. V was trimmed by 2 bases and J by 7 bases, leaving 6 bases between them. The CDR3 consists of 13 residues. CDR1 and CDR2 from the germline V gene are SGHNT and YENEEA. In DNA, the CDR3 is TGTGCCAGCAGCTTAAGGAGGAATTCACCCCTCCACTTT. Amino acid sequence: CASSLRRNSPLHF.

This sequence joins TRBV7-8 and TRBJ1-3; the D gene is possibly TRBD1 (5 bases). Germline CDR1 reads SGHVS; CDR2 reads FQNEAQ. V lost 6 bases and J 0 bases, leaving 18 bases between the germline ends. This CDR3 is 17 amino acids long. CDR3 nucleotide sequence: TGTGCCAGCAGTAGGACGGGTTGGGGCTCCTCTGGAAACACCATATATTTT. Protein product: CASSRTGWGSSGNTIYF.

This clone was found once. The gene calls are TRBV27 and TRBJ2-7; D unresolved. V was trimmed by 3 bases and J by 2 bases, leaving 8 bases between them. The length of the CDR3 is 13 residues. From germline, CDR1 is MNHEY and CDR2 SMNVEV (reference sequence). CDR3 sequence reads: CASSFQDTYEQYF. Here the CDR3 DNA reads TGTGCCAGCAGTTTTCAGGATACCTACGAGCAGTACTTC.

This rearrangement joins TRBV15 to TRBJ2-3; D ambiguous. V lost 4 bases to trimming and J lost 6 bases, with 17 bases between them. The CDR3 spans 15 residues. Looked up from germline, CDR1 is LNHNV and CDR2 is YYDKDF (reference sequence). The CDR3: CATSNSNRAPDTQYF. Here the CDR3 DNA reads TGTGCCACCAGCAACAGCAATAGAGCCCCCGATACGCAGTATTTT. Using reference TRBV15 and TRBJ2-3 for the parts outside the CDR3, the full variable domain is DAMVIQNPRYQVTQFGKPVTLSCSQTLNHNVMYWYQQKSSQAPKLLFHYYDKDFNNEADTPDNFQSRRPNTSFCFLDIRSPGLGDTAMYLCATSNSNRAPDTQYFGPGTRLTVL.

This sequence joins TRBV23-1 and TRBJ1-2; perhaps TRBD1 as D (6 bases). TRBV23-1 is sorted into the ORF group, with uncertain function. The CDR3 contains 14 residues. Trimming stripped 11 bases from V and 0 bases from J, with 16 bases between. CDR3 DNA sequence: TGCGCCGGTTTGGACAGCCGTGCTAACTATGGCTACACCTTC. It translates to CAGLDSRANYGYTF.

V is TRBV7-8 and J is TRBJ2-7, with a tentative D call TRBD2 (6 bases). CDR3 length: 14 residues. V lost 0 bases, J lost 2 bases, and 8 bases lay in between. Per germline, CDR1 SGHVS and CDR2 FQNEAQ. The CDR3 region is CASSLASGAYEQYF. The CDR3, as DNA: TGTGCCAGCAGCTTAGCTAGCGGAGCCTACGAGCAGTACTTC. Full variable domain (rest looked up from reference TRBV7-8 and TRBJ2-7): GAGVSQSPRYKVAKRGQDVALRCDPISGHVSLFWYQQALGQGPEFLTYFQNEAQLDKSGLPSDRFFAERPEGSVSTLKIQRTQQEDSAVYLCASSLASGAYEQYFGPGTRLTVT.

The rearrangement uses TRBV19 and TRBJ1-4; TRBD1 is a possible D gene (6 bases). V lost 3 bases, J lost 1 base, and 12 bases lay in between. Germline-derived CDR1 and CDR2 are LNHDA and SQIVND (reference sequence). This CDR3 has 16 residues. The CDR3 DNA follows: TGTGCCAGTAGTATGCGCGGCAGGGGAACTAATGAAAAACTGTTTTTT. It encodes CASSMRGRGTNEKLFF.

The V gene is TRBV4-1, the J gene TRBJ2-1, with TRBD2 matching over 7 bases. The CDR3 is 15 amino acids. Germline V lookup: CDR1 MGHRA, CDR2 YSYEKL. Losses at the gene ends were 1 base for V and 4 bases for J; bases not matched to a gene: 4. CDR3 nucleotide sequence: TGCGCCAGCAGCCAAGTGCGGACTAGGTACAATGAGCAGTTCTTC. Translation gives CASSQVRTRYNEQFF.

The chain links TRBV4-2 to TRBJ2-7; 10 bases agree with TRBD2. The V gene end was trimmed by 4 bases and the J gene end by 0 bases; junction bases not matched to a gene: 6. Germline loops: CDR1 LGHNA, CDR2 YNFKEQ. The CDR3 runs 16 residues. CDR3 bases: TGTGCCAGCAGCCCCTCTAGCGGGAGAAGCTCCTACGAGCAGTACTTC. Encoded protein: CASSPSSGRSSYEQYF.

The count of this clone is one. This chain uses TRBV30 with TRBJ2-7; D is unresolved. This CDR3 region has 11 residues. V was trimmed by 1 base and J by 12 bases, leaving 13 bases between them. Germline CDR1 and CDR2: GTSNPN and SVGIG (reference sequence). DNA for the CDR3: TGTGCCTGGAGTGGCGGTGCCCCGAGGTACTTC. It yields the protein CAWSGGAPRYF.

This clone was counted once. This rearrangement joins TRBV9 to TRBJ1-1; D is perhaps TRBD1 (5 bases). The V and J ends lost 1 base and 2 bases respectively, with 9 bases between them. The CDR3 covers 14 residues. Germline V gene sequence: CDR1 SGDLS, CDR2 YYNGEE. The CDR3 region has the DNA TGTGCCAGCAGCGTAACGCAGGGCAACACTGAAGCTTTCTTT. Translated, it gives CASSVTQGNTEAFF.

The table lists this clone with a count of one. The V call is TRBV7-9, the J call TRBJ2-1, with 7 bases fitting TRBD1. Per germline, CDR1 SEHNR and CDR2 FQNEAQ (reference sequence). The V and J ends lost 6 bases and 7 bases, in that order; junction bases with no gene match: 9. The CDR3 covers 14 residues. CDR3 amino acids: CASSSNRGPNEQFF. The CDR3 nucleotides are TGTGCCAGCAGTTCAAACAGGGGTCCAAATGAGCAGTTCTTC.

The rearrangement uses TRBV19 and TRBJ1-5; 9 positions agree with TRBD1. CDR1 is LNHDA, CDR2 SQIVND, per germline (reference sequence). CDR3 size: 16 residues. V lost 1 base to trimming and J lost 7 bases; unmatched junction nucleotides: 8. CDR3 sequence: CASSIGGQGLVQPQHF. The CDR3 bases are TGTGCCAGTAGTATAGGGGGACAGGGATTGGTGCAGCCCCAGCATTTT. Variable domain in full (rest from reference TRBV19 and TRBJ1-5): DGGITQSPKYLFRKEGQNVTLSCEQNLNHDAMYWYRQDPGQGLRLIYYSQIVNDFQKGDIAEGYSVSREKKESFPLTVTSAQKNPTAFYLCASSIGGQGLVQPQHFGDGTRLSIL.

The genes are TRBV11-2 and TRBJ1-1; 9 bases agree with TRBD1. Losses at the gene ends were 5 bases for V and 4 bases for J; bases not matched to a gene: 11. CDR1 and CDR2 from the germline V gene are SGHAT and FQNNGV. The CDR3 consists of 16 residues. The CDR3 protein is CASSLLGQGVITEAFF. For the CDR3, the DNA is TGTGCCAGCAGCCTCCTGGGACAGGGTGTTATCACTGAAGCTTTCTTT.

The chain is built from TRBV6-5 and TRBJ2-7; 8 nucleotides agree with TRBD1. Germline loops: CDR1 MNHEY, CDR2 SVGAGI. The CDR3 extends over 15 amino acids. With 3 bases clipped from V and 2 bases from J, the junction kept 6 bases outside the gene matches. The CDR3 nucleotides read TGTGCCAGCAGTTATAAGGGGACAGGAGCCTACGAGCAGTACTTC. It is translated as CASSYKGTGAYEQYF.

The chain carries TRBV4-1 and TRBJ2-1; 8 bases line up with TRBD2. The CDR3 extends over 15 amino acids. Germline CDR1 reads MGHRA; CDR2 reads YSYEKL. CDR3 protein: CPPRRREGGDNEQFF. The CDR3 DNA reads TGCCCCCCCCGCCGCCGGGAGGGAGGGGACAATGAGCAGTTCTTC.

This chain connects TRBV7-3 to TRBJ2-2; 13 nucleotides line up with TRBD2. The germline gives CDR1 SGHTA, CDR2 FQGTGA. CDR3 length: 19 residues. V lost 2 bases, J lost 4 bases, and 10 bases stayed unmatched. The CDR3: CASSLGGLAGKRTTGELFF. DNA of the CDR3: TGTGCCAGCAGCTTAGGGGGACTAGCGGGGAAGCGGACCACCGGGGAGCTGTTTTTT. Using reference TRBV7-3 and TRBJ2-2 for the parts outside the CDR3, the full variable domain is GAGVSQTPSNKVTEKGKYVELRCDPISGHTALYWYRQSLGQGPEFLIYFQGTGAADDSGLPNDRFFAVRPEGSVSTLKIQRTERGDSAVYLCASSLGGLAGKRTTGELFFGEGSRLTVL.

The chain employs TRBV24-1 and TRBJ1-1, with D perhaps matching TRBD1 (6 bases). CDR3 length: 12 residues. The V gene's germline CDR1 is KGHDR and CDR2 SFDVKD. The CDR3 sequence is CASQGWNTEAFF. In DNA form, the CDR3 reads TGTGCTTCTCAGGGGTGGAACACTGAAGCTTTCTTT.

This clone was observed once. The chain links TRBV6-4 to TRBJ2-1; no clear D gene. The CDR3 runs 15 residues. The ends were cut back, 5 bases at V and 0 bases at J, with 11 bases in the middle. CDR1 is MRHNA and CDR2 is SNTAGT in the germline V gene. The CDR3, as DNA: TGTGCCAGCAGTTTCGAGATCGGCTCCTACAATGAGCAGTTCTTC. Protein: CASSFEIGSYNEQFF.